Described below is a single TCR beta chain sequence and its context. Original data processing: Quantification of nucleated cells was approximated via reference gene primer amplification. The protocol was immunoSEQ multiplex PCR, while the TCRdb copy is restricted to in-frame clones and leaves out a portion. Clone size and V and J calls were adopted from that table, with D and trimming inferred from the DNA. The data contain 240,000 or so clones, about 85% of them singletons. The data originate from a study of blood T cell repertoires in COVID-19. About the study: The origin of the acute and convalescent COVID-19 samples was the United States, Italy and Spain. Sources were T cells, B-cell-depleted T cells, or PBMCs; the material itself was cDNA or gDNA.

Trimming stripped 6 bases from V and 3 bases from J, with 11 bases between. The V gene's germline CDR1 is GTSNPN and CDR2 SVGIG (reference sequence). The CDR3 contains 12 residues. This chain connects TRBV30 to TRBJ1-1; D is unclear. Sequences were obtained from peripheral blood. The TCR was taken from a man in his sixties who had recovered from COVID-19. The CDR3 DNA is TGTGCCTGTTCGGGGATGTACACTGAAGCTTTCTTT. Translating gives CACSGMYTEAFF.